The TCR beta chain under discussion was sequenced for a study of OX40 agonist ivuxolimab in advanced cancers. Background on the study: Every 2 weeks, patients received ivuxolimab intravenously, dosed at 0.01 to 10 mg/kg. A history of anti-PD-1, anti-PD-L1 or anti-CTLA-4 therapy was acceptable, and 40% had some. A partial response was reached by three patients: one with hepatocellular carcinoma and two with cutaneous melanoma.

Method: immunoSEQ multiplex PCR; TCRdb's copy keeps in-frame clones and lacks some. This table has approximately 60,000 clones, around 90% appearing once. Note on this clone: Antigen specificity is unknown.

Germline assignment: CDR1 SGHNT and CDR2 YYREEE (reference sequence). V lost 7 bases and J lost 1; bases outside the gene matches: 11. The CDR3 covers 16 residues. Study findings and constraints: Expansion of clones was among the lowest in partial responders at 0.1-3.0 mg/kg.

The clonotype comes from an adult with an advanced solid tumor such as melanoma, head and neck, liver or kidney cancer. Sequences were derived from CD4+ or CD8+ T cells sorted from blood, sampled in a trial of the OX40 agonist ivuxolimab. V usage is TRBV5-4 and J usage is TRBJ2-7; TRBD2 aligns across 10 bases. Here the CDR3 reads CASAGGGLAESYEQYF. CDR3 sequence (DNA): TGTGCCAGCGCCGGTGGCGGACTAGCGGAATCCTACGAGCAGTACTTC.